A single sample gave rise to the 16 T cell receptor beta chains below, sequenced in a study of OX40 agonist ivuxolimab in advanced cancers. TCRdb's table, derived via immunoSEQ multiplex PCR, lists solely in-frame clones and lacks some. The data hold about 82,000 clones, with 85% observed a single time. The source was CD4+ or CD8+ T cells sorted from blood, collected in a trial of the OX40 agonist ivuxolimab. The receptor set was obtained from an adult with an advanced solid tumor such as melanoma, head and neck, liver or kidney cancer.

In nucleotides, the CDR3 is TGTGCCAGCAGCTGGGTGGGCAGTGGGCTCTCCTACGAGCAGTACTTC. Translation: CASSWVGSGLSYEQYF. The chain couples TRBV5-6 to TRBJ2-7; D unresolved. V lost 3 bases and J 0 bases, leaving 16 bases between the germline ends. The CDR3 covers 16 residues. Germline values: CDR1 SGHDT, CDR2 YYEEEE.

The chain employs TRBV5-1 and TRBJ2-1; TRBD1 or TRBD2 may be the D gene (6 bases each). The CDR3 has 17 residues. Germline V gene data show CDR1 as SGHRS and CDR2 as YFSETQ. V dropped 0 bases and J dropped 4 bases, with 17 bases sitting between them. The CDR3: CASSLAGAGIDYNEQFF. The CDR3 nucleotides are TGCGCCAGCAGCTTGGCGGGGGCAGGGATAGATTACAATGAGCAGTTCTTC.

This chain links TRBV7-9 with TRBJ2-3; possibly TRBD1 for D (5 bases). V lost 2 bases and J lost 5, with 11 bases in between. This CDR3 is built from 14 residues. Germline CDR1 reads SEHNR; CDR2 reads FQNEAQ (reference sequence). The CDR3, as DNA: TGTGCCAGCAGCTTACAGCAGGGTGGAGATACGCAGTATTTT. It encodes CASSLQQGGDTQYF.

The CDR3 bases are TGTGCCAGCAGTTTATGGAGGGGGGAAGAGCAGTACTTC. Its protein product is CASSLWRGEEQYF. The chain links TRBV28 to TRBJ2-7, with D perhaps being TRBD1 or TRBD2 (6 bases each). The V and J ends lost 0 bases and 7 bases respectively, with 10 bases between them. CDR3 size: 13 residues. The V gene's germline CDR1 is MDHEN and CDR2 SYDVKM. Full variable domain (remainder filled in from reference TRBV28 and TRBJ2-7): DVKVTQSSRYLVKRTGEKVFLECVQDMDHENMFWYRQDPGLGLRLIYFSYDVKMKEKGDIPEGYSVSREKKERFSLILESASTNQTSMYLCASSLWRGEEQYFGPGTRLTVT.

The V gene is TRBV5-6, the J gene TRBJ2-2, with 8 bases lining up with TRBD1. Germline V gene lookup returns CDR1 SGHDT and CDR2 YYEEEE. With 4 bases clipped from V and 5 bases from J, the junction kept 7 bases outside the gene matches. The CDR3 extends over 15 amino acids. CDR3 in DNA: TGTGCCAGCAGCGCCGGACAGGGCCGAACCGGGGAGCTGTTTTTT. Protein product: CASSAGQGRTGELFF.

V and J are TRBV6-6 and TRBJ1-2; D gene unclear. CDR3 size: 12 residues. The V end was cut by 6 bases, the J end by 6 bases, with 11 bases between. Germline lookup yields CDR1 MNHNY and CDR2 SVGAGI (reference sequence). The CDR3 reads CASRQNYHGYTF. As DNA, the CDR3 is TGTGCCAGCAGACAAAATTACCATGGCTACACCTTC.

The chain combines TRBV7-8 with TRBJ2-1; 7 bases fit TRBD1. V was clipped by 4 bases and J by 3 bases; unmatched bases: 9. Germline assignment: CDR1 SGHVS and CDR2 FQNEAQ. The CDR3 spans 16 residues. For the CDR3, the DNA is TGTGCCAGCAGCTCCTTTAGGGGGCTGATCTACAATGAGCAGTTCTTC. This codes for CASSSFRGLIYNEQFF.

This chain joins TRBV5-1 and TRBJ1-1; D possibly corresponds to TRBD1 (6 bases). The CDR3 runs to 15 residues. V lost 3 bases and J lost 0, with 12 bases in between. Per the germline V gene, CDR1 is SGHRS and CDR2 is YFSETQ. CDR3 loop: CASSWSDRMNTEAFF. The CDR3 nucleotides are TGCGCCAGCAGCTGGTCTGACAGGATGAACACTGAAGCTTTCTTT.

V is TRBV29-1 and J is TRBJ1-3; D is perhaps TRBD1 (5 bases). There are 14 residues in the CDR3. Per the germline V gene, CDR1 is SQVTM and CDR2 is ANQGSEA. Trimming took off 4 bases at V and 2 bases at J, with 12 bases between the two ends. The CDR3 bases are TGCAGCGTTGCGGGGGATTTTACTGGAAACACCATATATTTT. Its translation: CSVAGDFTGNTIYF. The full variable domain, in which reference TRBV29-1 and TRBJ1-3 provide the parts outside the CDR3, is SAVISQKPSRDICQRGTSLTIQCQVDSQVTMMFWYRQQPGQSLTLIATANQGSEATYESGFVIDKFPISRPNLTFSTLTVSNMSPEDSSIYLCSVAGDFTGNTIYFGEGSWLTVV.

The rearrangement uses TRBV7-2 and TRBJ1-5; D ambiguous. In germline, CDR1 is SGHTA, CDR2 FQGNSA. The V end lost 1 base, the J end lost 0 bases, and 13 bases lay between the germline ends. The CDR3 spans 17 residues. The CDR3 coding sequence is TGTGCCAGCAGCTTAGTAGGCAGTCCAAATAGCAATCAGCCCCAGCATTTT. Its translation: CASSLVGSPNSNQPQHF.

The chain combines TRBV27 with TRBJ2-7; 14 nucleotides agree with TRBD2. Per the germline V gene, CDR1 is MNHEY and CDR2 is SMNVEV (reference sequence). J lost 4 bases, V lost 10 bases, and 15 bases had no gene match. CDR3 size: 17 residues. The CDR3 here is CATGGQGTSGSRYEQYF. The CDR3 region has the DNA TGTGCCACCGGGGGGCAGGGGACTAGCGGGAGCAGATACGAGCAGTACTTC.

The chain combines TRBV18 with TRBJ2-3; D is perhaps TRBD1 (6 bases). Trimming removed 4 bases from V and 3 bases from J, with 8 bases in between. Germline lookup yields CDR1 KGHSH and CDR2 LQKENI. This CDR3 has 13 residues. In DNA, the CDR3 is TGTGCCAGCTCACGGCAGGGGACAGATACGCAGTATTTT. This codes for CASSRQGTDTQYF.

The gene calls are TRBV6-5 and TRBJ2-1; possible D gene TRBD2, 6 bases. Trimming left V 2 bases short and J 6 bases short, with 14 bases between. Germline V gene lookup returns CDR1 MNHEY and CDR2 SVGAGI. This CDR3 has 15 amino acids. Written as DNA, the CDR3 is TGTGCCAGCAGTTACCCCGCACTCGGGAGCAATGAGCAGTTCTTC. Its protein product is CASSYPALGSNEQFF.

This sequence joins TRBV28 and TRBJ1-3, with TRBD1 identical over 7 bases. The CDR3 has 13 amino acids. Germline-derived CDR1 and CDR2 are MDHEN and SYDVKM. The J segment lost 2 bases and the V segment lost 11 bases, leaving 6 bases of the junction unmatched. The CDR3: CAGTTGPGNTIYF. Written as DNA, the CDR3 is TGTGCCGGAACGACAGGGCCTGGAAACACCATATATTTT.

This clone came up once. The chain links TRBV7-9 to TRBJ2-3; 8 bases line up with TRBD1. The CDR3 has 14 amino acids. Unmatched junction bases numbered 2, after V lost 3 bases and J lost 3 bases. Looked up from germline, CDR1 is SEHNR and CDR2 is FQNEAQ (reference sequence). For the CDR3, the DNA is TGTGCCAGCAGCTTCGGACAGGGAACAGATACGCAGTATTTT. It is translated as CASSFGQGTDTQYF.

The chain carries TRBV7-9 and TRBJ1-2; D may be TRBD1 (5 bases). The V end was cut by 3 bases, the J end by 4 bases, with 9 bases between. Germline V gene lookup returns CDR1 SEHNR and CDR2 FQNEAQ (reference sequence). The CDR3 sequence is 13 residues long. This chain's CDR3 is CASSFTGLYGYTF. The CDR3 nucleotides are TGTGCCAGCAGCTTCACAGGACTCTATGGCTACACCTTC.